This is a list of T cell receptor beta chains from one sample in a study of beta chain features in type 1 diabetes. The table came from immunoSEQ multiplex PCR; TCRdb's copy has only in-frame clones and leaves some out. The table has hundreds of thousands of clones, 12% to 15% seen once. What was sequenced was naive CD4+ T cells from blood. The receptors shown here come from a woman aged 40 to 50 in good health. Each CDR3 is given without its conserved first and last residue. Clone size is shown for a subset of rows, as once, few, many or a class of expanded clone.

V	J	size	CDR3
TRBV11-2	TRBJ2-5	few	ASSEQGDEQY
TRBV5-4	TRBJ2-2	few	ASSGGEYGELF
TRBV19	TRBJ2-2	few	ASSNLKSGGPGELF
TRBV2	TRBJ2-2	few	ASRTSGGATGELF
TRBV2	TRBJ1-5	few	ASIRDREFSAQH
TRBV2	TRBJ2-3	.	ASSRDIQGADTQY
TRBV19	TRBJ1-1	few	ASSWTGRGAF
TRBV15	TRBJ2-3	.	ATSRDPTTDTQY
TRBV2	TRBJ2-1	few	ASSVLDEQF
TRBV18	TRBJ2-2	few	ASSGTGGFGSTGELF
TRBV5-1	TRBJ1-5	.	ASSPDRGPNQPQH
TRBV7-9	TRBJ2-1	few	ASSRWSGQDNEQF
TRBV11-2	TRBJ1-5	few	ASSPTGDVQPQH
TRBV5-1	TRBJ2-3	.	ASSFAADTQY
TRBV7-9	TRBJ2-1	.	ASSDKGWRSAFDEQF
TRBV2	TRBJ1-5	.	ASSETQGNQPQH
TRBV28	TRBJ2-7	few	ASRPTRYEQY
TRBV5-1	TRBJ2-7	few	ASSLVGTGVAYEQY
TRBV27	TRBJ1-4	.	ASSTPDSINEKLF
TRBV7-9	TRBJ2-2	.	ASSLEDGGLDTGELF
TRBV5-1	TRBJ2-7	few	ASSLEIGEQY
TRBV5-4	TRBJ2-7	.	ASSSGSVTSGEQY
TRBV5-1	TRBJ2-7	few	ASSPGHVSSYEQY
TRBV9	TRBJ2-3	.	ASSAQTATDTQY
TRBV12-5	TRBJ2-1	few	ASGLMTGEQF
TRBV18	TRBJ1-1	few	ASLPVRVGGTEAF
TRBV29-1	TRBJ2-2	few	SVGGGAGNTGELF
TRBV5-4	TRBJ1-4	few	ASSRELNRGQTEKLF
TRBV2	TRBJ2-2	.	ASSRDSTGELF
TRBV2	TRBJ1-5	few	ASRDRVRNQPQH
TRBV7-8	TRBJ1-6	.	ASSSRQGGQPLH
TRBV18	TRBJ1-5	.	ASSASGLSNQPQH
TRBV5-1	TRBJ2-1	.	ASSLGGGGLSTYNEQF
TRBV11-2	TRBJ2-3	few	ASSLVPSGGTDTQY
TRBV10-3	TRBJ2-7	once	AISGRGDEQY
TRBV7-6	TRBJ2-7	.	ASSQQTGGLPAATEQY